The sequence of this TCR beta chain was determined in a study of monozygotic twins with inflammatory bowel disease. Each CDR3 protein gets one entry in TCRdb, which reprocessed the 5' RACE reads and gives no DNA. The sample has approximately 140,000 distinct CDR3 sequences, and its top ten clones hold 2% to 3%. The CDR3 length is 14 residues. The V gene's germline CDR1 is SGHRS and CDR2 YFSETQ. The clonotype comes from a human donor with ulcerative colitis or Crohn's disease, or a healthy co-twin of an affected twin (not recorded which). The sample was blood. The V call is TRBV5-1, the J call TRBJ2-7; lacking DNA, the TRBD2 call made by TCRdb goes unchecked. The CDR3: CASSDTGGDYEQYF.